This is a list of T cell receptor beta chains from one sample in a study of T cell responses to AZD1222 COVID-19 vaccine. Measured with immunoSEQ multiplex PCR; TCRdb has only the in-frame clones, and not every one. The sample holds around 140,000 clones, approximately 91% seen once. Source: peripheral blood, taken 28 days after the second dose of the MenACWY control vaccine. The receptors come from an adult who received the MenACWY meningococcal vaccine as a control. Each CDR3 is given with its conserved first and last residue. Each record gives: V gene, J gene, CDR3 protein.

v_gene: TRBV30; j_gene: TRBJ2-5; CDR3aa: CAWSRPPWERGVQETQYF
v_gene: TRBV19; j_gene: TRBJ1-5; CDR3aa: CAREPRDRRLQPQHF
v_gene: TRBV28; j_gene: TRBJ1-2; CDR3aa: CAAARDRAGYGYTF
v_gene: TRBV7-3; j_gene: TRBJ2-7; CDR3aa: CASSPRTGASYEQYF
v_gene: TRBV2; j_gene: TRBJ1-1; CDR3aa: CASRGTAAAAGTDAFF
v_gene: TRBV12-3/TRBV12-4; j_gene: TRBJ1-1; CDR3aa: CASSNRGRTEAFF
v_gene: TRBV5-1; j_gene: TRBJ2-2; CDR3aa: CASRLTSGGTGELFF
v_gene: TRBV5-4; j_gene: TRBJ2-1; CDR3aa: CASSPLTSINEQFF
v_gene: TRBV5-1; j_gene: TRBJ1-2; CDR3aa: CASSLGQGGYGYTF
v_gene: TRBV19; j_gene: TRBJ1-1; CDR3aa: CASSIGGFMNTEAFF
v_gene: TRBV4-3; j_gene: TRBJ1-1; CDR3aa: CASSQDLGTPDEAFF
v_gene: TRBV19; j_gene: TRBJ2-3; CDR3aa: CASSISGRVGDTQYF
v_gene: TRBV30; j_gene: TRBJ2-7; CDR3aa: CAWRRNQVTYEQYF
v_gene: TRBV28; j_gene: TRBJ2-1; CDR3aa: CASTPGRHNEQFF
v_gene: TRBV6-5; j_gene: TRBJ2-7; CDR3aa: CASRLTRTSGYEQYF
v_gene: TRBV5-1; j_gene: TRBJ1-4; CDR3aa: CASSPGGIGEKLFF
v_gene: TRBV9; j_gene: TRBJ2-1; CDR3aa: CASSVSTLGEQFF
v_gene: TRBV6-2/TRBV6-3; j_gene: TRBJ2-1; CDR3aa: CASSYSRTLHNEQFF
v_gene: TRBV6-5; j_gene: TRBJ1-1; CDR3aa: CASTEGLKAFF
v_gene: TRBV5-4; j_gene: TRBJ1-3; CDR3aa: CASSLPGQGTNTIYF
v_gene: TRBV7-9; j_gene: TRBJ1-1; CDR3aa: CASSLEGVRGTEAFF
v_gene: TRBV10-3; j_gene: TRBJ2-7; CDR3aa: CAIREQGSYEQYF
v_gene: TRBV7-3; j_gene: TRBJ2-2; CDR3aa: CASSLSGRDTGELFF
v_gene: TRBV6-4; j_gene: TRBJ1-5; CDR3aa: CASSDGSNQPQHF
v_gene: TRBV9; j_gene: TRBJ2-2; CDR3aa: CASSFGTSITGELFF
v_gene: TRBV6-2/TRBV6-3; j_gene: TRBJ2-7; CDR3aa: CASSGGTGSDEQYF
v_gene: TRBV3-1/TRBV3-2; j_gene: TRBJ1-2; CDR3aa: CASSQRGGYGYTF
v_gene: TRBV6-1; j_gene: TRBJ1-2; CDR3aa: CASSEWVAVTF
v_gene: TRBV18; j_gene: TRBJ1-1; CDR3aa: CASSKRVNTEAFF
v_gene: TRBV28; j_gene: TRBJ2-5; CDR3aa: CASNTPGQGTETQYF
v_gene: TRBV5-4; j_gene: TRBJ2-7; CDR3aa: CASSLGGQGAHEQYF
v_gene: TRBV7-9; j_gene: TRBJ2-3; CDR3aa: CASSFLGAADTQYF
v_gene: TRBV28; j_gene: TRBJ1-6; CDR3aa: CASSLWSRPNSPLHF
v_gene: TRBV28; j_gene: TRBJ2-7; CDR3aa: CASSPSGSTLWQYF
v_gene: TRBV6-1; j_gene: TRBJ2-7; CDR3aa: CASSEGGGTIEYF
v_gene: TRBV25-1; j_gene: TRBJ2-3; CDR3aa: CASSYTSGVGNTQYF
v_gene: TRBV12-5; j_gene: TRBJ2-2; CDR3aa: CASARSGAAGELFF
v_gene: TRBV28; j_gene: TRBJ1-1; CDR3aa: CASSLSGNTEAFF
v_gene: TRBV9; j_gene: TRBJ1-2; CDR3aa: CASSVGQGGNYGYTF
v_gene: TRBV7-9; j_gene: TRBJ1-1; CDR3aa: CASSLYSTEAFF
v_gene: TRBV4-1; j_gene: TRBJ2-7; CDR3aa: CASSQDPQGAKDEQYF